This T cell receptor (beta chain) was documented in a study of T cells after yellow fever vaccination. Worth noting for this clonotype: The antigen is undetermined. Being one base from a much bigger clone, this may be a read error.

CDR3 length: 14 residues. V lost 8 bases, J lost 7 bases, and 10 bases stayed unmatched. In germline, CDR1 is MNHEY, CDR2 SVGAGI. The study's findings and limits: Clones that expanded after primary vaccination mostly reappeared after the booster (over 95% CD4, 75% to 90% CD8).

TCRdb passed the 5' RACE reads through MiXCR, listing each CDR3 protein once. The sample lists 200,000 to 300,000 distinct CDR3 sequences, approximately 3.6% occurring once. The J gene is TRBJ1-1, the V gene TRBV6-5; 10 nucleotides match TRBD1. Sequenced material: PBMCs, taken 15 days after the yellow fever booster vaccination. The clonotype was recovered from a man younger than 35 who received the YFV17D yellow fever vaccine. CDR3 loop: CASLRQGADSEAFF. In nucleotides, the CDR3 is TGTGCCAGCCTGAGACAGGGGGCAGACAGTGAAGCTTTCTTT.